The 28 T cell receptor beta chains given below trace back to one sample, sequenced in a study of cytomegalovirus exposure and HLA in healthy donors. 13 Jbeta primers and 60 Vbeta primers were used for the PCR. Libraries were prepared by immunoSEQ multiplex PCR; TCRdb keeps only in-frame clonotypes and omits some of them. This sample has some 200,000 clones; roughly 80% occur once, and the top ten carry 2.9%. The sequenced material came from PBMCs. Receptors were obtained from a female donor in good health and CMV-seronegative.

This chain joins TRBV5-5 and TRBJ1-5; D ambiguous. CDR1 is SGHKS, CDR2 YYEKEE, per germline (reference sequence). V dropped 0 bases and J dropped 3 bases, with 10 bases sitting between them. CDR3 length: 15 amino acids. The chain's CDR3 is CASSLGQTNNQPQHF. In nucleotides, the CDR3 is TGTGCCAGCAGCTTGGGTCAGACAAACAATCAGCCCCAGCATTTT.

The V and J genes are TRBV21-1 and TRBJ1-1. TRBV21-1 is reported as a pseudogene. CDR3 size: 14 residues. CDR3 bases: TGTGCCAGCAGCAAAGTAAGAGCGAACACTGAAGCTTTCTTT. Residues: CASSKVRANTEAFF.

The CDR3 here is CASTPPPGEAFF. DNA for the CDR3: TGTGCCAGCACCCCCCCGCCAGGGGAAGCTTTCTTT. J is TRBJ1-1 and V is TRBV2; D perhaps matches TRBD1 (5 bases). Trimming took 7 bases from V and 8 from J, leaving 14 bases between them. Germline CDR1 is SNHLY and CDR2 is FYNNEI. The CDR3 loop spans 12 amino acids.

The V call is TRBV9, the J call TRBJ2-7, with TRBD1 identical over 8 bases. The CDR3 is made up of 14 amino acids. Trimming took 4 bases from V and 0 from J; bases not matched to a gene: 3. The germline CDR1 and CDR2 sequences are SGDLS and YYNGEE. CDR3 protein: CASSKTGVSYEQYF. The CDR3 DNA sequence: TGTGCCAGCAGCAAGACAGGGGTCTCCTACGAGCAGTACTTC.

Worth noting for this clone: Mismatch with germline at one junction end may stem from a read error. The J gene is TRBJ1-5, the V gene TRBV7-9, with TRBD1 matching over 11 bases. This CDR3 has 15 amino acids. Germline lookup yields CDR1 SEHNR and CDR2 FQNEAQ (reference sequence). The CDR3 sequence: CSSSHGQGANQPQHF. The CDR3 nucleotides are TGTTCCAGCAGCCACGGACAGGGGGCAAATCAGCCCCAGCATTTT.

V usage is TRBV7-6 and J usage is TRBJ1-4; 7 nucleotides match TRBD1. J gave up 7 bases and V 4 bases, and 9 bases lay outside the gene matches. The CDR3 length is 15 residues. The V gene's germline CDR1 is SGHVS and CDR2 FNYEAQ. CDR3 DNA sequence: TGTGCCAGCAGCTCACAGGGGCGCTATAGTGAAAAACTGTTTTTT. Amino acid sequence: CASSSQGRYSEKLFF.

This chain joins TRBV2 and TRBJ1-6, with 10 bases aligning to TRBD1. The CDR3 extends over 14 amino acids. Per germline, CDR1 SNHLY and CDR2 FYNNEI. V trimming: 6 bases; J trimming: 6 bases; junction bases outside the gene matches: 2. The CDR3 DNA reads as TGTGCCAGCAGGCGGACAGGGGGTAATTCACCCCTCCACTTT. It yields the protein CASRRTGGNSPLHF.

CDR3 sequence reads: CASMPGQGTSYEQYF. DNA of the CDR3: TGTGCCAGCATGCCGGGACAGGGGACCTCCTACGAGCAGTACTTC. V is TRBV27 and J is TRBJ2-7; 10 bases map to TRBD1. Unmatched junction bases numbered 6, after V lost 7 bases and J lost 0 bases. The germline V gene encodes CDR1 MNHEY and CDR2 SMNVEV (reference sequence). CDR3 length equals 15 residues.

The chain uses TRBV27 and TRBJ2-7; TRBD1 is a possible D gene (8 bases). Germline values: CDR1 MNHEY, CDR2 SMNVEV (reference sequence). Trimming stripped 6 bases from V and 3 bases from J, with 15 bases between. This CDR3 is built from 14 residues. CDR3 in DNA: TGTGCCAGCAGAGAGCGGGGACAGGTCTACGAGCAGTACTTC. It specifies CASRERGQVYEQYF.

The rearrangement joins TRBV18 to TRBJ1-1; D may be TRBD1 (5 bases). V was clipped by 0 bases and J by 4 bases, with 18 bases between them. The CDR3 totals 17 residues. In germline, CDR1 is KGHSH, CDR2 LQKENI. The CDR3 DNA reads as TGTGCCAGCTCACCACCGGTCAGGACCGGAAGGGGCACTGAAGCTTTCTTT. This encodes CASSPPVRTGRGTEAFF. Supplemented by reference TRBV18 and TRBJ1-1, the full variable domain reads NAGVMQNPRHLVRRRGQEARLRCSPMKGHSHVYWYRQLPEEGLKFMVYLQKENIIDESGMPKERFSAEFPKEGPSILRIQQVVRGDSAAYFCASSPPVRTGRGTEAFFGQGTRLTVV.

The CDR3 spells CATKTRVYNEQFF. CDR3 sequence (DNA): TGTGCCACCAAAACGAGGGTTTACAATGAGCAGTTCTTC. The chain couples TRBV27 to TRBJ2-1, with a tentative D call TRBD2 (5 bases). The germline V gene encodes CDR1 MNHEY and CDR2 SMNVEV (reference sequence). The CDR3 length is 13 residues. V was pared by 10 bases and J by 4 bases, with 14 bases between.

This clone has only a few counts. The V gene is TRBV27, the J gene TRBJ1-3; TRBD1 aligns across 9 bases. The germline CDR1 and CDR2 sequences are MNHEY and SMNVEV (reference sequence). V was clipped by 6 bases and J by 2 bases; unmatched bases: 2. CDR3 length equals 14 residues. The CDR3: CASSWTGAGNTIYF. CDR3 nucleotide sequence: TGTGCCAGCAGCTGGACAGGGGCTGGAAACACCATATATTTT.

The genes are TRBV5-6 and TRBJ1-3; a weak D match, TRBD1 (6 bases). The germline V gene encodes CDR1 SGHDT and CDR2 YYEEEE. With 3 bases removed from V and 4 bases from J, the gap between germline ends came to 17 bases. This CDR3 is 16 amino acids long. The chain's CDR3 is CASSYYRDNRGNTIYF. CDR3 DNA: TGTGCCAGCAGCTACTACCGGGACAATCGGGGAAACACCATATATTTT. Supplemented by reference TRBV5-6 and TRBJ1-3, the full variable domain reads DAGVTQSPTHLIKTRGQQVTLRCSPKSGHDTVSWYQQALGQGPQFIFQYYEEEERQRGNFPDRFSGHQFPNYSSELNVNALLLGDSALYLCASSYYRDNRGNTIYFGEGSWLTVV.

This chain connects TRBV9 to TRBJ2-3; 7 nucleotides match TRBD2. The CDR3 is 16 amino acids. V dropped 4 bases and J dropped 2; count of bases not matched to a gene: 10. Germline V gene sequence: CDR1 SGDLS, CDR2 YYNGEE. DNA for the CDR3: TGTGCCAGCAGCCCGCGACTAGCCCTACTCACAGATACGCAGTATTTT. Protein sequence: CASSPRLALLTDTQYF.

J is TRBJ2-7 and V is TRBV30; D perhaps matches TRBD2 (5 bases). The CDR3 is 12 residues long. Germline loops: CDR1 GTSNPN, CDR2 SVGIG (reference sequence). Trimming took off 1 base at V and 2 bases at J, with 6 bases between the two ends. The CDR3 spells CAWSGGTYEQYF. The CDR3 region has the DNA TGTGCCTGGAGTGGAGGGACCTACGAGCAGTACTTC. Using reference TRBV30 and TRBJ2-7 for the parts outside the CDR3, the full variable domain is SQTIHQWPATLVQPVGSPLSLECTVEGTSNPNLYWYRQAAGRGLQLLFYSVGIGQISSEVPQNLSASRPQDRQFILSSKKLLLSDSGFYLCAWSGGTYEQYFGPGTRLTVT.

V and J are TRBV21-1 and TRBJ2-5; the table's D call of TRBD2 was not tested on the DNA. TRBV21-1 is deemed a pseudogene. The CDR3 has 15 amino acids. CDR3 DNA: TGTGCCAGCAGCAAACGGCGGGGGGCGGAAGAGACCCAGTACTTC. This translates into CASSKRRGAEETQYF.

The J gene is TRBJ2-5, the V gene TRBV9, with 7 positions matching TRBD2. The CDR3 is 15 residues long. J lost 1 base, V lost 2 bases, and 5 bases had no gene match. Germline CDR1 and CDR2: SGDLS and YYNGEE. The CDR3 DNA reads TGTGCCAGCAGCGTGGTAGCGGGCCCCCAAGAGACCCAGTACTTC. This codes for CASSVVAGPQETQYF.

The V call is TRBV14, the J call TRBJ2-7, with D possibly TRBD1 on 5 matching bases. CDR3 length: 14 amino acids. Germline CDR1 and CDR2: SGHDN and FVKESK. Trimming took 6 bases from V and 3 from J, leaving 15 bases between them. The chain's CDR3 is CASSPGQGIYEQYF. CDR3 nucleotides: TGTGCCAGCAGTCCTGGACAAGGGATCTACGAGCAGTACTTC.

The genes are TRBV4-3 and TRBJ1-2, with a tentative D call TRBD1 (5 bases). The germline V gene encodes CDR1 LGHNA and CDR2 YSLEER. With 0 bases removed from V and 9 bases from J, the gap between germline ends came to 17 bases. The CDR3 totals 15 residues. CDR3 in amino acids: CASSQETGNLWSYTF. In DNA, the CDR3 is TGCGCCAGCAGCCAAGAAACAGGAAATCTATGGAGCTACACCTTC.

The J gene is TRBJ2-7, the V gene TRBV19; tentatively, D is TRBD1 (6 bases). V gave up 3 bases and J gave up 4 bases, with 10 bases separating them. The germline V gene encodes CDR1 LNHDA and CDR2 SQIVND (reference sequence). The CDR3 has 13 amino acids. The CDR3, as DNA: TGTGCCAGTAGTATGGGAACAGGGTACGAGCAGTACTTC. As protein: CASSMGTGYEQYF.

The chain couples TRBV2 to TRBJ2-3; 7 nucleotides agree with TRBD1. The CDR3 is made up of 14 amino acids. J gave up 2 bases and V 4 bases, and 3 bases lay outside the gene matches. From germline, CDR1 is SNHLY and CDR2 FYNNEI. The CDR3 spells CASSADRVTDTQYF. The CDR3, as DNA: TGTGCCAGCAGTGCTGACAGGGTCACAGATACGCAGTATTTT.

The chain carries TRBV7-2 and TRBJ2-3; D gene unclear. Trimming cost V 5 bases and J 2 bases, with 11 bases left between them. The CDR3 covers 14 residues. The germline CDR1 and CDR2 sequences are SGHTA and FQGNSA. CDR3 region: CASSATGYTDTQYF. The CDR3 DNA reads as TGTGCCAGCAGCGCGACTGGTTACACAGATACGCAGTATTTT.

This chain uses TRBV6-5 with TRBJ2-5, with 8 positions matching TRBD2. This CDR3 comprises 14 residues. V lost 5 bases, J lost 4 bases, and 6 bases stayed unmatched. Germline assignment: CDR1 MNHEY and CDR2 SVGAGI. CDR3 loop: CASSKSGSRETQYF. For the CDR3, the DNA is TGTGCCAGCAGTAAAAGCGGGAGCAGAGAGACCCAGTACTTC.

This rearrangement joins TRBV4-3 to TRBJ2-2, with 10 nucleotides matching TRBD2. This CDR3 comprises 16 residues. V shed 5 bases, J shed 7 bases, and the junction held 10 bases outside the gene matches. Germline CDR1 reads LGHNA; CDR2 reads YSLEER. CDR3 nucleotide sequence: TGCGCCAGCAGCAAACAGCGGGAGGGCCTGAACGGGGAGCTGTTTTTT. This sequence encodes CASSKQREGLNGELFF.

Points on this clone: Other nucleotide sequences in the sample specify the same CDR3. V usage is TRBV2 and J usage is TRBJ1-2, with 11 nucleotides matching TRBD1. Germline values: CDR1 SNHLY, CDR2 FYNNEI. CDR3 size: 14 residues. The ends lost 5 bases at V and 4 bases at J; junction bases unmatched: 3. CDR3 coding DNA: TGTGCCAGCAGTCCCGGGACAGGGGGCTATGGCTACACCTTC. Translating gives CASSPGTGGYGYTF.

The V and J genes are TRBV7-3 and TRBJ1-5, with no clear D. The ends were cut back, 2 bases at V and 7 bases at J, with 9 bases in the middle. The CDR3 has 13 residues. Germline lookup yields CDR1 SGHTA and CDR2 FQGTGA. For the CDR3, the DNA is TGTGCCAGCAGCTTAGATCAACGGCAGCCCCAGCATTTT. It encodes CASSLDQRQPQHF. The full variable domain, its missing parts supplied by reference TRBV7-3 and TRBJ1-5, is GAGVSQTPSNKVTEKGKYVELRCDPISGHTALYWYRQSLGQGPEFLIYFQGTGAADDSGLPNDRFFAVRPEGSVSTLKIQRTERGDSAVYLCASSLDQRQPQHFGDGTRLSIL.

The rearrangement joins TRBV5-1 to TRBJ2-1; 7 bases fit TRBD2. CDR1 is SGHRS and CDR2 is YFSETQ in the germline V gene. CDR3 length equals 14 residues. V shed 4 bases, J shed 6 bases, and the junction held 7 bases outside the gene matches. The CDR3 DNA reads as TGCGCCAGCAGCAACATAGCGGGTGTCAATGAGCAGTTCTTC. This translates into CASSNIAGVNEQFF.

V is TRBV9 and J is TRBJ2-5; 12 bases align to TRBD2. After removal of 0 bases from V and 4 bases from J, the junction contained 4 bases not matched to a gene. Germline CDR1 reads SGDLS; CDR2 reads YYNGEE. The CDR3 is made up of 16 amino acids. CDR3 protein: CASSVGPSGRGETQYF. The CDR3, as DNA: TGTGCCAGCAGCGTAGGTCCTAGCGGGAGGGGAGAGACCCAGTACTTC.